These 29 T cell receptor beta chains came from one sample sequenced in a study of blood T cell repertoires in COVID-19. Libraries were prepared by immunoSEQ multiplex PCR; TCRdb keeps only in-frame clonotypes and omits some of them. The profile shows 100,000 to 150,000 clones, around 83% of them singletons. The material sequenced was peripheral blood. All receptors derive from a woman older than 75 with COVID-19, enrolled during active disease.

This sequence joins TRBV7-3 and TRBJ2-1; 14 nucleotides match TRBD2. CDR1 is SGHTA and CDR2 is FQGTGA in the germline V gene. CDR3 length: 15 amino acids. V dropped 5 bases and J dropped 8; count of bases not matched to a gene: 5. CDR3 nucleotide sequence: TGTGCCAGCAGCCGCGGGACTAGCGGGAGTTATGAGCAGTTCTTC. Amino acid sequence: CASSRGTSGSYEQFF.

The chain is built from TRBV4-3 and TRBJ2-3, with 7 nucleotides matching TRBD2. Germline V gene sequence: CDR1 LGHNA, CDR2 YSLEER. With 0 bases clipped from V and 0 bases from J, the junction kept 18 bases outside the gene matches. There are 21 residues in the CDR3. As DNA, the CDR3 is TGCGCCAGCAGCCAAGATGTTGGAGGGCTAGCGGCTCAGGGTAGCACAGATACGCAGTATTTT. It yields the protein CASSQDVGGLAAQGSTDTQYF.

This clone has more than one count but fewer than ten. The chain employs TRBV3-1 (or the pseudogene TRBV3-2) and TRBJ2-7; 10 positions agree with TRBD1. Germline V lookup: CDR1 LGHDT, CDR2 YNNKEL (reference sequence). The V gene end was trimmed by 2 bases and the J gene end by 4 bases; junction bases not matched to a gene: 14. This CDR3 contains 18 residues. The CDR3 region is CASSQFYPRDRGFYEQYF. The CDR3 DNA follows: TGTGCCAGCAGCCAATTCTATCCTAGGGACAGGGGATTTTACGAGCAGTACTTC.

The V and J genes are TRBV7-2 and TRBJ1-1; possible D gene TRBD1, 6 bases. V lost 4 bases and J 8 bases, leaving 14 bases between the germline ends. The germline V gene encodes CDR1 SGHTA and CDR2 FQGNSA. There are 13 residues in the CDR3. In DNA form, the CDR3 reads TGTGCCAGCAGCTGGAAGTTGACAGGAGAAGCTTTCTTT. It specifies CASSWKLTGEAFF.

Only a few counts were recorded for this clone. V and J are TRBV7-8 and TRBJ2-5; TRBD2 matches at 9 bases. Germline V gene data show CDR1 as SGHVS and CDR2 as FQNEAQ. J gave up 4 bases and V 5 bases, and 11 bases lay outside the gene matches. This CDR3 has 16 residues. The CDR3 sequence is CASSPLSGGPGETQYF. The CDR3 DNA is TGTGCCAGCAGCCCACTAAGCGGGGGGCCGGGAGAGACCCAGTACTTC.

The CDR3 sequence: CASRATMGNEQFF. The CDR3 DNA sequence: TGTGCCAGCAGGGCGACTATGGGAAATGAGCAGTTCTTC. V usage is TRBV5-6 and J usage is TRBJ2-1; D perhaps matches TRBD2 (5 bases). Trimming removed 5 bases at V and 7 bases at J, with 13 bases between. This CDR3 comprises 13 residues. Germline CDR1 is SGHDT and CDR2 is YYEEEE.

A remark on this clone: Additional DNA sequences in this sample encode the identical CDR3. J is TRBJ1-5 and V is TRBV18; 7 bases line up with TRBD1. The junction had 2 bases not matched to a gene; V was cut back by 3 bases and J by 0 bases. This CDR3 contains 15 residues. CDR1 and CDR2 from the germline V gene are KGHSH and LQKENI. The chain's CDR3 is CASSPQGGSNQPQHF. The DNA for the CDR3 is TGTGCCAGCTCACCTCAGGGGGGTAGCAATCAGCCCCAGCATTTT.

The J gene is TRBJ2-2, the V gene TRBV29-1; 7 bases agree with TRBD1. Germline V CDR1 and CDR2: SQVTM, ANQGSEA. The CDR3 length is 15 residues. Trimming removed 5 bases from V and 0 bases from J; junction bases left unmatched: 6. This CDR3 is CSVSAGTANTGELFF. CDR3 sequence (DNA): TGCAGCGTTAGTGCCGGGACAGCGAACACCGGGGAGCTGTTTTTT.

The chain couples TRBV3-1 (or the pseudogene TRBV3-2) to TRBJ1-3; possible D gene TRBD1, 5 bases. CDR1 LGHDT and CDR2 YNNKEL come from the germline V gene (reference sequence). The CDR3 runs 14 residues. The V end lost 1 base, the J end lost 4 bases, and 8 bases lay between the germline ends. CDR3 nucleotide sequence: TGTGCCAGCAGCCAAGCAGGGTTGGGAAACACCATATATTTT. The encoded protein is CASSQAGLGNTIYF.

The count of this clone is one. This chain uses TRBV7-2 with TRBJ2-5, with unresolved D. Germline lookup yields CDR1 SGHTA and CDR2 FQGNSA. CDR3 length: 11 amino acids. V dropped 5 bases and J dropped 5 bases, with 6 bases sitting between them. The CDR3 sequence is CASSMSETQYF. DNA for the CDR3: TGTGCCAGCAGCATGTCGGAGACCCAGTACTTC.

V usage is TRBV18 and J usage is TRBJ2-5, with a weak D call TRBD1 (6 bases). The germline V gene has CDR1 KGHSH and CDR2 LQKENI. Trimming took off 3 bases at V and 1 base at J, with 18 bases between the two ends. The CDR3 spans 17 residues. Written as DNA, the CDR3 is TGTGCCAGCTCACCGGTACCAACGACAGGCTTCCAAGAGACCCAGTACTTC. Encoded protein: CASSPVPTTGFQETQYF.

This clone was seen more than once but under ten times. The rearrangement links TRBV18 to TRBJ2-1; 7 nucleotides agree with TRBD2. CDR1 is KGHSH, CDR2 LQKENI, per germline. With V trimmed by 4 bases and J by 6 bases, 15 bases remained unmatched. The CDR3 covers 17 residues. The CDR3 nucleotides read TGTGCCAGCTCACTCGAGGGAGCGGGGCCGGGAGGCAATGAGCAGTTCTTC. It is translated as CASSLEGAGPGGNEQFF.

The CDR3 DNA follows: TGTGCCAGCAGCGTAGCCCCGGGGGATCAGCCCCAGCATTTT. Translation gives CASSVAPGDQPQHF. The chain recombines TRBV9 with TRBJ1-5, with D possibly matching TRBD1 (5 bases). Germline V CDR1 and CDR2: SGDLS, YYNGEE. Trimming took off 0 bases at V and 5 bases at J, with 9 bases between the two ends. The CDR3 has 14 amino acids.

The V call is TRBV9, the J call TRBJ2-5, with D perhaps matching TRBD2 (5 bases). The ends were cut back, 0 bases at V and 5 bases at J, with 17 bases in the middle. This CDR3 has 16 residues. The germline CDR1 and CDR2 sequences are SGDLS and YYNGEE. The CDR3: CASSVASSGVGETQYF. CDR3 bases: TGTGCCAGCAGCGTAGCCTCGTCCGGGGTAGGGGAGACCCAGTACTTC.

The rearrangement links TRBV3-1 (or the pseudogene TRBV3-2) to TRBJ2-1, with D tentatively TRBD2 (5 bases). V was clipped by 2 bases and J by 8 bases, with 37 bases between them. The CDR3 sequence is 22 residues long. In germline, CDR1 is LGHDT, CDR2 YNNKEL (reference sequence). The CDR3 protein is CASSQNPPSPLPTGLDPDEQFF. DNA of the CDR3: TGTGCCAGCAGCCAAAATCCCCCTTCTCCTTTACCAACCGGACTGGATCCGGATGAGCAGTTCTTC.

This clone was seen once. V gene TRBV5-6 combines with J gene TRBJ1-6, with 10 bases aligning to TRBD1. The junction had 7 bases not matched to a gene; V was cut back by 4 bases and J by 6 bases. This CDR3 is 16 amino acids long. Per germline, CDR1 SGHDT and CDR2 YYEEEE. The CDR3 sequence is CASSPPGTGVNSPLHF. The CDR3 DNA sequence: TGTGCCAGCAGCCCTCCCGGGACAGGGGTTAATTCACCCCTCCACTTT.

The chain is built from TRBV11-1 and TRBJ2-1; perhaps TRBD2 as D (6 bases). V was cut by 5 bases and J by 1 base, with 12 bases left in between. This CDR3 is 15 amino acids long. CDR1 is SGHAT and CDR2 is FQDESV in the germline V gene (reference sequence). CDR3 in amino acids: CASSRLARSYNEQFF. The DNA for the CDR3 is TGTGCCAGCAGCCGCCTAGCGAGGTCCTACAATGAGCAGTTCTTC.

This chain joins TRBV4-3 and TRBJ1-2, with D possibly being TRBD1 (6 bases). The CDR3 totals 16 residues. The germline gives CDR1 LGHNA, CDR2 YSLEER. Deletions cut 1 base from V and 6 bases from J, with 18 bases between. CDR3 nucleotides: TGCGCCAGCAGCCAAGTGGGACAACCAGTTGGGCATGGCTACACCTTC. Its translation is CASSQVGQPVGHGYTF.

The rearrangement links TRBV7-9 to TRBJ2-3; D call uncertain. V gave up 3 bases and J gave up 5 bases, with 6 bases separating them. Germline loops: CDR1 SEHNR, CDR2 FQNEAQ (reference sequence). CDR3 size: 12 residues. CDR3 DNA sequence: TGTGCCAGCAGCTTGGAGTTAGATACGCAGTATTTT. Its protein product is CASSLELDTQYF.

This sequence joins TRBV5-4 and TRBJ2-5; D is possibly TRBD2 (6 bases). This CDR3 contains 14 residues. The germline V and J ends were trimmed by 3 bases and 5 bases, with 14 bases remaining between them. Germline CDR1 SGHNT, CDR2 YYREEE (reference sequence). CDR3 in amino acids: CASSSWSGVETQYF. DNA of the CDR3: TGTGCCAGCAGCTCCTGGTCGGGGGTCGAGACCCAGTACTTC.

There are a few counts of this clone. This rearrangement joins TRBV19 to TRBJ2-2; D ambiguous. The CDR3 is 15 amino acids. V lost 1 base and J lost 4, with 10 bases in between. The germline gives CDR1 LNHDA, CDR2 SQIVND (reference sequence). Here the CDR3 DNA reads TGTGCCAGTAGTATAGGAAACTATGTCACCGGGGAGCTGTTTTTT. It translates to CASSIGNYVTGELFF.

The chain combines TRBV27 with TRBJ2-6; 8 bases are a match to TRBD1. Losses at the gene ends were 3 bases for V and 2 bases for J; bases not matched to a gene: 9. Germline CDR1 is MNHEY and CDR2 is SMNVEV (reference sequence). This CDR3 is built from 18 residues. CDR3 sequence: CASSFTPGGMTGANVLTF. CDR3 nucleotides: TGTGCCAGCAGTTTCACCCCAGGGGGCATGACTGGGGCCAACGTCCTGACTTTC.

This chain uses TRBV19 with TRBJ2-1; the D gene is possibly TRBD2 (5 bases). Germline CDR1 reads LNHDA; CDR2 reads SQIVND (reference sequence). The CDR3 consists of 16 residues. Trimming took off 6 bases at V and 0 bases at J, with 15 bases between the two ends. The CDR3 DNA sequence: TGTGCCAGTAGCCTCCTAGCTCCTCCCTCCTACAATGAGCAGTTCTTC. It encodes CASSLLAPPSYNEQFF.

DNA for the CDR3: TGTGCCAGCAGCTTACGGGTGAACACCGGGGAGCTGTTTTTT. It encodes CASSLRVNTGELFF. V gene TRBV7-2 combines with J gene TRBJ2-2; D is unresolved. Germline-derived CDR1 and CDR2 are SGHTA and FQGNSA. The V end lost 2 bases, the J end lost 1 base, and 5 bases lay between the germline ends. The CDR3 is made up of 14 amino acids.

This clone was observed once. The chain joins TRBV19 to TRBJ2-2; 8 bases map to TRBD1. From germline, CDR1 is LNHDA and CDR2 SQIVND (reference sequence). Trimming cost V 5 bases and J 3 bases; bases outside gene matches: 5. CDR3 size: 15 residues. The CDR3: CASSRTGSDTGELFF. CDR3 coding DNA: TGTGCCAGTAGTCGGACAGGGTCGGACACCGGGGAGCTGTTTTTT.

J is TRBJ2-3 and V is TRBV7-2; D gene unclear. V was clipped by 2 bases and J by 6 bases, with 9 bases between them. The germline V gene has CDR1 SGHTA and CDR2 FQGNSA. This CDR3 has 13 amino acids. CDR3 amino acids: CASSLSFGDTQYF. CDR3 nucleotides: TGTGCCAGCAGCTTATCGTTCGGGGATACGCAGTATTTT.

The chain joins TRBV28 to TRBJ1-5; 7 nucleotides align to TRBD1. The CDR3 extends over 18 amino acids. The ends lost 7 bases at V and 2 bases at J; junction bases unmatched: 17. Looked up from germline, CDR1 is MDHEN and CDR2 is SYDVKM. DNA for the CDR3: TGTGCCAGCACCAAAACGAGGAGAGCAGGGGGTGGCAATCAGCCCCAGCATTTT. As protein: CASTKTRRAGGGNQPQHF. Combining the CDR3 with reference TRBV28 and TRBJ1-5 gives the whole variable domain DVKVTQSSRYLVKRTGEKVFLECVQDMDHENMFWYRQDPGLGLRLIYFSYDVKMKEKGDIPEGYSVSREKKERFSLILESASTNQTSMYLCASTKTRRAGGGNQPQHFGDGTRLSIL.

The CDR3 reads CASSQDTREAFF. For the CDR3, the DNA is TGTGCCAGCAGCCAAGATACGCGTGAAGCTTTCTTT. The V and J genes are TRBV3-1 (or the pseudogene TRBV3-2) and TRBJ1-1; D not certain. The germline gives CDR1 LGHDT, CDR2 YNNKEL (reference sequence). V was trimmed by 0 bases and J by 7 bases, leaving 6 bases between them. The CDR3 sequence is 12 residues long.

The chain combines TRBV19 with TRBJ1-1, with TRBD1 matching over 8 bases. CDR3 length equals 15 residues. In germline, CDR1 is LNHDA, CDR2 SQIVND (reference sequence). V lost 10 bases to trimming and J lost 3 bases; unmatched junction nucleotides: 13. The DNA of the CDR3 is TGTGCCACCAGGGGGCGGTTTTCTCGAGACACTGAAGCTTTCTTT. As protein: CATRGRFSRDTEAFF.